This T cell receptor beta chain was captured by sequencing in a study of cytomegalovirus exposure and HLA in healthy donors. Study-wide results and limits: Sequencing depth across donors, presence/absence analyses assumed, was roughly uniform. It is likely that the observed cluster of highly shared sequence variants was a sequencing artifact. TCR beta sequences reportedly predicted the HLA-A and HLA-B alleles of most subjects accurately. Reports described diagnosis of cytomegalovirus status by the classifier as highly specific and sensitive.

About this clone itself: Its specificity is not known.

The PCR employed 60 Vbeta primers together with 13 Jbeta primers. This table comes from immunoSEQ multiplex PCR, and its TCRdb copy is limited to in-frame clones, with some not included. The table lists 65,000 to 80,000 clones, under 85% of them singletons. The V segment lost 2 bases and the J segment 1 base; nucleotides outside the gene matches: 8. The CDR3 sequence is 18 residues long. Germline CDR1 and CDR2: SGHRS and YFSETQ. This chain links TRBV5-1 with TRBJ2-6, with 8 bases lining up with TRBD1. This clonotype was obtained from a woman aged 40 to 50 in good health and CMV-seropositive. The sequenced sample was PBMCs. CDR3 nucleotide sequence: TGCGCCAGCAGCTTCCTTCAGGGGGCTGGATCTGGGGCCAACGTCCTGACTTTC. Encoded protein: CASSFLQGAGSGANVLTF.